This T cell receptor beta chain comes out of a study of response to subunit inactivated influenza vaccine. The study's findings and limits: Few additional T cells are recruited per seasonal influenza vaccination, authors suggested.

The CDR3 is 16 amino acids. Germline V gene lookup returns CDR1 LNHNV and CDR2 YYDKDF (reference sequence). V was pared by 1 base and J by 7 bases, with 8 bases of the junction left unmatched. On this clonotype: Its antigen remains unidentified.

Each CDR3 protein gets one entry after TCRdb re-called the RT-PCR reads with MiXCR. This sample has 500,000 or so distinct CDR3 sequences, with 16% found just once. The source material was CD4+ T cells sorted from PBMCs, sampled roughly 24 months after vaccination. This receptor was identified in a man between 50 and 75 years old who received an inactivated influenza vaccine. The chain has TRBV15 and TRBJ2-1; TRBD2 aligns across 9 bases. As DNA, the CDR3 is TGTGCCACCAGCAGAGCCGGGCTAGCGGGGTGGAATGAGCAGTTCTTC. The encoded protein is CATSRAGLAGWNEQFF.